The next 21 T cell receptor beta chains were all read from a single sample in a study of shared T cell receptors in the human thymus. TCRdb keeps only in-frame clones here, not all; method: immunoSEQ multiplex PCR. The sample has roughly 410,000 clones; approximately 95% are singletons. The sample consisted of thymocytes. The receptors shown here come from a human donor.

This chain uses TRBV29-1 with TRBJ1-1; D not resolved. Germline V CDR1 and CDR2: SQVTM, ANQGSEA. The CDR3 contains 14 residues. Deletions cut 6 bases from V and 1 base from J, with 15 bases between. CDR3 sequence (DNA): TGCAGCGTGGGATCGCTCCCCGCGAACACTGAAGCTTTCTTT. It translates to CSVGSLPANTEAFF.

The V gene is TRBV6-5, the J gene TRBJ2-3; D remains unclear. Germline V CDR1 and CDR2: MNHEY, SVGAGI. This CDR3 has 15 residues. The V end lost 0 bases, the J end lost 2 bases, and 9 bases lay between the germline ends. Here the CDR3 DNA reads TGTGCCAGCAGTTACTCGGGATATAACACAGATACGCAGTATTTT. Its protein is CASSYSGYNTDTQYF.

This sequence joins TRBV27 and TRBJ2-5; 9 nucleotides agree with TRBD1. The J call may be incorrect, as the DNA end agrees better with TRBJ2-7. CDR3 length equals 13 residues. Germline V lookup: CDR1 MNHEY, CDR2 SMNVEV (reference sequence). This CDR3 is CASRGQGYHEQYF. CDR3 bases: TGTGCCAGCAGGGGACAGGGTTACCACGAGCAGTACTTC.

This chain links TRBV28 with TRBJ1-5; TRBD1 agrees at 9 bases. Germline V gives CDR1 MDHEN, CDR2 SYDVKM. V gave up 3 bases and J gave up 3 bases; unmatched junction bases: 15. The CDR3 consists of 19 residues. This CDR3 is CASSFPNPSGTGLNQPQHF. In DNA form, the CDR3 reads TGTGCCAGCAGTTTCCCCAATCCGTCCGGGACAGGGCTCAATCAGCCCCAGCATTTT.

The rearrangement joins TRBV15 to TRBJ2-1; TRBD2 matches 7 bases. The CDR3 covers 16 residues. Germline trimming cut 0 bases from V and 8 bases from J; bases unmatched to any gene: 10. Germline CDR1 reads LNHNV; CDR2 reads YYDKDF (reference sequence). The CDR3 DNA reads TGTGCCACCAGCAGAGAAACCCCAGCGGGGAAGGATGAGCAGTTCTTC. Its protein is CATSRETPAGKDEQFF.

The chain uses TRBV6-1 and TRBJ2-7; 11 bases fit TRBD1. V lost 6 bases, J lost 5 bases, and 9 bases stayed unmatched. CDR3 size: 15 residues. Per germline, CDR1 MNHNS and CDR2 SASEGT. The CDR3 protein is CASRTRTGGGDEQYF. The DNA for the CDR3 is TGTGCCAGCAGAACCAGGACAGGGGGCGGGGACGAGCAGTACTTC.

V gene TRBV5-1 combines with J gene TRBJ1-3, with D perhaps TRBD1 (6 bases). CDR1 SGHRS and CDR2 YFSETQ come from the germline V gene. CDR3 length: 15 amino acids. With 4 bases removed from V and 2 bases from J, the gap between germline ends came to 13 bases. In nucleotides, the CDR3 is TGCGCCAGCAGCCCCGGGACAAGTACTGGAAACACCATATATTTT. Its protein is CASSPGTSTGNTIYF.

J is TRBJ2-7 and V is TRBV20-1; D is unresolved. V was trimmed by 4 bases and J by 6 bases, leaving 7 bases between them. Germline V CDR1 and CDR2: DFQATT, SNEGSKA (reference sequence). The CDR3 covers 10 residues. The CDR3 DNA sequence: TGCAGTGCTAATAACCTCGAGCAGTACTTC. Its translation is CSANNLEQYF.

The chain uses TRBV6-1 and TRBJ1-1; 10 bases line up with TRBD1. Germline CDR1 MNHNS, CDR2 SASEGT. V shed 1 base, J shed 2 bases, and the junction held 10 bases outside the gene matches. There are 18 residues in the CDR3. This CDR3 reads CASSEDPGTGETNTEAFF. In DNA, the CDR3 is TGTGCCAGCAGTGAAGACCCCGGGACAGGGGAAACCAACACTGAAGCTTTCTTT.

This chain uses TRBV2 with TRBJ2-7, with TRBD2 matching over 7 bases. The CDR3 spans 16 residues. CDR1 is SNHLY, CDR2 FYNNEI, per germline. Trimming at V came to 6 bases and at J to 0 bases, leaving 11 bases not matched to a gene. The DNA for the CDR3 is TGTGCCAGCAGCGGGGGGATACCTTTATTCTCCTACGAGCAGTACTTC. Its translation is CASSGGIPLFSYEQYF.

The chain is built from TRBV27 and TRBJ1-2, with D hard to call. The CDR3 spans 16 residues. Trimming shortened V by 5 bases and J by 2 bases, and 18 bases separated the two germline ends. Germline V lookup: CDR1 MNHEY, CDR2 SMNVEV (reference sequence). The chain's CDR3 is CASSPRVSRGNYGYTF. CDR3 DNA: TGTGCCAGCAGTCCCCGAGTCAGCCGAGGGAACTATGGCTACACCTTC.

This sequence joins TRBV5-4 and TRBJ2-6, with D unresolved. CDR1 and CDR2 from the germline V gene are SGHNT and YYREEE (reference sequence). Trimming left V 4 bases short and J 0 bases short, with 5 bases between. CDR3 size: 14 residues. The CDR3 protein is CASSPSSGANVLTF. Here the CDR3 DNA reads TGTGCCAGCAGCCCGAGCTCTGGGGCCAACGTCCTGACTTTC.

The V call is TRBV27, the J call TRBJ1-5; TRBD1 aligns across 7 bases. This CDR3 has 15 residues. V was pared by 3 bases and J by 5 bases, with 7 bases of the junction left unmatched. Germline V gene data show CDR1 as MNHEY and CDR2 as SMNVEV (reference sequence). Written as DNA, the CDR3 is TGTGCCAGCAGTTTTATAGGGGGCAAGGATCAGCCCCAGCATTTT. This translates into CASSFIGGKDQPQHF.

This sequence joins TRBV2 and TRBJ2-2; D is uncertain. This CDR3 has 14 amino acids. V was shortened by 7 bases and J by 6 bases, with 15 bases between the two germline ends. Germline V gene lookup returns CDR1 SNHLY and CDR2 FYNNEI. CDR3 loop: CASTDPESPGELFF. Here the CDR3 DNA reads TGTGCCAGCACCGATCCCGAGTCCCCCGGGGAGCTGTTTTTT.

The chain recombines TRBV6-6 with TRBJ1-1, with 9 bases identical to TRBD1. The V and J ends lost 0 bases and 5 bases, in that order; junction bases with no gene match: 7. The CDR3 is made up of 16 amino acids. Per germline, CDR1 MNHNY and CDR2 SVGAGI (reference sequence). For the CDR3, the DNA is TGTGCCAGCAGTTACTCTACAGGGGGCCGGTGGACTGAAGCTTTCTTT. Translated, it gives CASSYSTGGRWTEAFF.

The CDR3: CASSIIGDTQYF. CDR3 sequence (DNA): TGCGCCAGCAGCATCATCGGGGATACGCAGTATTTT. The rearrangement uses TRBV5-1 and TRBJ2-3; D gene ambiguous. There are 12 residues in the CDR3. Germline CDR1 and CDR2: SGHRS and YFSETQ. V was trimmed by 4 bases and J by 6 bases, leaving 9 bases between them.

The chain recombines TRBV6-1 with TRBJ2-4; no firm D call. The CDR3 is 14 amino acids. Germline CDR1 reads MNHNS; CDR2 reads SASEGT. Trimming took off 6 bases at V and 1 base at J, with 10 bases between the two ends. The CDR3 sequence is CASRDLSAKNIQYF. CDR3 DNA sequence: TGTGCCAGCAGGGACCTCTCTGCCAAAAACATTCAGTACTTC.

The V and J genes are TRBV7-4 and TRBJ2-7; unclear D gene. The V end was cut by 6 bases, the J end by 3 bases, with 6 bases between. The CDR3 has 11 residues. Germline lookup yields CDR1 SGHVT and CDR2 SQSDAQ. This CDR3 reads CASRNLYEQYF. The CDR3, as DNA: TGTGCCAGCAGAAATCTCTACGAGCAGTACTTC.

This rearrangement joins TRBV7-2 to TRBJ1-2; no firm D call. The CDR3 is made up of 15 amino acids. Trimming shortened V by 5 bases and J by 4 bases, and 17 bases separated the two germline ends. CDR1 is SGHTA and CDR2 is FQGNSA in the germline V gene. The CDR3 nucleotides are TGTGCCAGCAGCCGATTCCCTTGGGTTAGCTATGGCTACACCTTC. It yields the protein CASSRFPWVSYGYTF.

The J gene is TRBJ2-5, the V gene TRBV19; TRBD2 aligns across 13 bases. This CDR3 is 19 amino acids long. The junction had 13 bases not matched to a gene; V was cut back by 3 bases and J by 3 bases. Germline V CDR1 and CDR2: LNHDA, SQIVND (reference sequence). CDR3 protein: CASSIGLAGVEGGKETQYF. The CDR3 nucleotides read TGTGCCAGTAGTATTGGACTAGCGGGAGTCGAAGGGGGGAAAGAGACCCAGTACTTC.

This chain connects TRBV7-2 to TRBJ1-1; D is possibly TRBD1 (5 bases). Germline lookup yields CDR1 SGHTA and CDR2 FQGNSA. The CDR3 spans 18 residues. Deletions cut 5 bases from V and 0 bases from J, with 22 bases between. As DNA, the CDR3 is TGTGCCAGCAGCGCCGGAAAAGACGGCAGGGACCTGAACACTGAAGCTTTCTTT. Its translation is CASSAGKDGRDLNTEAFF.